These 9 T cell receptor beta chains originate from one sample sequenced in a study of blood T cell repertoires in COVID-19. Assay: immunoSEQ multiplex PCR; the TCRdb copy retains only in-frame clones and omits some. Among about 50,000 clones, 88% were seen once, and the ten largest hold around 8.7%. Sequencing was carried out using peripheral blood. These receptors came from a man aged 45 to 65 with active COVID-19.

Here the CDR3 reads CASSYFRDYGYTF. The CDR3 coding sequence is TGTGCCAGCAGTTACTTCCGGGATTATGGCTACACCTTC. The chain employs TRBV6-5 and TRBJ1-2, with D hard to call. The germline V gene has CDR1 MNHEY and CDR2 SVGAGI. There are 13 residues in the CDR3. Trimming took 1 base from V and 5 from J, leaving 8 bases between them.

This chain connects TRBV7-2 to TRBJ2-3; 10 nucleotides match TRBD2. The length of the CDR3 is 16 residues. Trimming cost V 4 bases and J 2 bases; bases outside gene matches: 6. Germline V lookup: CDR1 SGHTA, CDR2 FQGNSA. The CDR3 spells CASSSGGLADTDTQYF. The CDR3 DNA reads TGTGCCAGCAGCTCGGGCGGACTAGCGGACACAGATACGCAGTATTTT.

The chain carries TRBV7-9 and TRBJ2-7; weak D call: TRBD2 (6 bases). Germline CDR1 and CDR2: SEHNR and FQNEAQ (reference sequence). The CDR3 loop spans 14 amino acids. V lost 4 bases, J lost 3 bases, and 13 bases lay in between. CDR3 coding DNA: TGTGCCAGCAGCTCCGGGGGTTATGTCTACGAGCAGTACTTC. The encoded protein is CASSSGGYVYEQYF.

The CDR3 spells CASSQTPRTGEYTDTQYF. CDR3 in DNA: TGTGCCAGCAGCCAAACCCCACGGACAGGGGAGTACACAGATACGCAGTATTTT. The chain links TRBV3-1 (or the pseudogene TRBV3-2) to TRBJ2-3; 9 positions match TRBD1. Unmatched junction bases numbered 11, after V lost 2 bases and J lost 2 bases. The CDR3 runs 18 residues. Germline-derived CDR1 and CDR2 are LGHDT and YNNKEL (reference sequence).

The chain has TRBV19 and TRBJ2-1; possible D gene TRBD1, 7 bases. The CDR3 runs 13 residues. The ends were cut back, 9 bases at V and 8 bases at J, with 17 bases in the middle. Germline V gives CDR1 LNHDA, CDR2 SQIVND (reference sequence). CDR3 nucleotide sequence: TGTGCCAGCCTTGCGGAGGGGGCGGATGAGCAGTTCTTC. Protein product: CASLAEGADEQFF.

The rearrangement joins TRBV5-1 to TRBJ2-3; perhaps TRBD1 as D (6 bases). Germline V gene sequence: CDR1 SGHRS, CDR2 YFSETQ. V lost 4 bases and J lost 6, with 15 bases in between. This CDR3 spans 14 amino acids. DNA for the CDR3: TGCGCCAGCAGCGTGCAGGGGCTGAGGGATACGCAGTATTTT. It yields the protein CASSVQGLRDTQYF.

The chain couples TRBV7-9 to TRBJ1-2; no firm D call. This CDR3 has 12 residues. Trimming removed 2 bases from V and 8 bases from J, with 9 bases in between. CDR1 and CDR2 from the germline V gene are SEHNR and FQNEAQ (reference sequence). This CDR3 is CASSLTGSGYTF. In DNA form, the CDR3 reads TGTGCCAGCAGCTTAACCGGGAGCGGCTACACCTTC.

The CDR3: CASSTGPEEKLFF. DNA for the CDR3: TGTGCCAGTAGTACAGGGCCGGAGGAAAAACTGTTTTTT. This chain uses TRBV19 with TRBJ1-4; D possibly corresponds to TRBD1 (5 bases). Germline V gives CDR1 LNHDA, CDR2 SQIVND (reference sequence). The germline V and J ends were trimmed by 4 bases and 8 bases, with 11 bases remaining between them. CDR3 size: 13 residues.

The chain employs TRBV27 and TRBJ2-2; 9 bases map to TRBD2. V gave up 8 bases and J gave up 0 bases; unmatched junction bases: 13. Germline assignment: CDR1 MNHEY and CDR2 SMNVEV (reference sequence). CDR3 length: 18 amino acids. For the CDR3, the DNA is TGTGCCAGCCCCTCTCCGGCTAGCGGGGATCCGAACACCGGGGAGCTGTTTTTT. Protein product: CASPSPASGDPNTGELFF.